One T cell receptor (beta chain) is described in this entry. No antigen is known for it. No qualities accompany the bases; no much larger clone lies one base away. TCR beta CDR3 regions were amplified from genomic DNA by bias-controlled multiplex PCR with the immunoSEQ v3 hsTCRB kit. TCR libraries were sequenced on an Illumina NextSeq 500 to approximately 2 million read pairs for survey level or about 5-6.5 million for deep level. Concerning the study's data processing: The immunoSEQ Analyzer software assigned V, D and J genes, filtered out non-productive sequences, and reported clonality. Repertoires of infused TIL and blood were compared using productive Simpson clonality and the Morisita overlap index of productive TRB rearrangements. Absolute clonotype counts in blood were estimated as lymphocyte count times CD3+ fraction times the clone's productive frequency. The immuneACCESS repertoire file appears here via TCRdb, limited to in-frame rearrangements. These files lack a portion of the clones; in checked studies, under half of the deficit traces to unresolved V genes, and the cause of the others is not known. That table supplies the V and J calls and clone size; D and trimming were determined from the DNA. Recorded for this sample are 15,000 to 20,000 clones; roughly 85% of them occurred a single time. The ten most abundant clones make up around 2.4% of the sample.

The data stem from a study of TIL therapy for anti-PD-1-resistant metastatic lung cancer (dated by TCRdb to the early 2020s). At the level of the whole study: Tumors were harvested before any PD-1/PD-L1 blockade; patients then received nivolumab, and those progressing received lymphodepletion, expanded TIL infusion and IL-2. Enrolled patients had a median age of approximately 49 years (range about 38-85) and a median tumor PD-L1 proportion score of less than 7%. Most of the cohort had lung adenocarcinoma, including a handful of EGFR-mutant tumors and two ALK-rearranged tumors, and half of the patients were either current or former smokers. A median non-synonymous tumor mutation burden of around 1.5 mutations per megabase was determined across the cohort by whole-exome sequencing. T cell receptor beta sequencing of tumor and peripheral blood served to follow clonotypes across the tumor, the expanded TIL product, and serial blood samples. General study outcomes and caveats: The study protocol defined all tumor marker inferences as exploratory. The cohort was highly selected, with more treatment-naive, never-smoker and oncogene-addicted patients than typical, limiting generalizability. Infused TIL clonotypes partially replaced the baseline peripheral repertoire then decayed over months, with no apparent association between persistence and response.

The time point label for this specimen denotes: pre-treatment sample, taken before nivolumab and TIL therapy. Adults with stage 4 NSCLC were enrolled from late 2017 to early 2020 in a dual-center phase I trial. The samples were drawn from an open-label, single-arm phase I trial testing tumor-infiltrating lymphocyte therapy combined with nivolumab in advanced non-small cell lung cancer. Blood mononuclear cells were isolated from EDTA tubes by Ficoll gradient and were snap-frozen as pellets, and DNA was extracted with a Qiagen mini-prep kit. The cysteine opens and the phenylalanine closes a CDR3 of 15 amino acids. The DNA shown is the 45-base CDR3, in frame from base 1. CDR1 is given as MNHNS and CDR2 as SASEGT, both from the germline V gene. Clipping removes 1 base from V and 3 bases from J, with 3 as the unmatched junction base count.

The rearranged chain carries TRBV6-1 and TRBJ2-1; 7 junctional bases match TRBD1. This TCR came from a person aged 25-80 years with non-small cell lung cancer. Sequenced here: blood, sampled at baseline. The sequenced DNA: TGTGCCAGCAGTGAAGTTAGGGGGCTCTACAATGAGCAGTTCTTC. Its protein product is CASSEVRGLYNEQFF.